Presented here are 5 T cell receptor beta chains from one specimen sequenced in a study of blood T cell repertoires in COVID-19. Data came from immunoSEQ multiplex PCR; TCRdb stores just in-frame clones and leaves some out. The sample records some 200,000 clones, approximately 86% being singletons. The material sequenced was peripheral blood. The receptors come from a man between 65 and 85 years old with acute or convalescent COVID-19.

This clone came up once. The chain has TRBV5-1 and TRBJ1-2; D is possibly TRBD1 (5 bases). Germline-derived CDR1 and CDR2 are SGHRS and YFSETQ. This CDR3 is built from 13 residues. Trimming cost V 0 bases and J 6 bases, with 9 bases left between them. In DNA form, the CDR3 reads TGCGCCAGCAGCTTGGCAGGGATAAATGGCTACACCTTC. This translates into CASSLAGINGYTF. The entire variable domain, with the rest obtained from reference TRBV5-1 and TRBJ1-2, is as follows: KAGVTQTPRYLIKTRGQQVTLSCSPISGHRSVSWYQQTPGQGLQFLFEYFSETQRNKGNFPGRFSGRQFSNSRSEMNVSTLELGDSALYLCASSLAGINGYTFGSGTRLTVV.

J is TRBJ2-2 and V is TRBV14; 7 positions match TRBD2. The CDR3 consists of 15 residues. Germline values: CDR1 SGHDN, CDR2 FVKESK. The V segment lost 5 bases and the J segment 6 bases; nucleotides outside the gene matches: 9. This CDR3 is CASSSRRLAAGELFF. Written as DNA, the CDR3 is TGTGCCAGCAGCTCGAGACGGCTAGCGGCCGGGGAGCTGTTTTTT.

CDR3 residues: CASSHERRQGGLYYQPQHF. The DNA of the CDR3 is TGTGCCAGCTCACACGAACGTAGACAGGGGGGGCTATATTATCAGCCCCAGCATTTT. V and J are TRBV18 and TRBJ1-5, with 9 bases lining up with TRBD1. The J segment lost 5 bases and the V segment lost 4 bases, leaving 18 bases of the junction unmatched. The CDR3 runs to 19 residues. Germline loops: CDR1 KGHSH, CDR2 LQKENI.

J is TRBJ2-5 and V is TRBV6-6, with 7 bases matching TRBD1. Germline V gene data show CDR1 as MNHNY and CDR2 as SVGAGI (reference sequence). The CDR3 length is 16 residues. V dropped 6 bases and J dropped 0; count of bases not matched to a gene: 10. The CDR3 coding sequence is TGTGCCAGCAGCGACGCCGGGACAGTGTACCAAGAGACCCAGTACTTC. Amino acid sequence: CASSDAGTVYQETQYF.

This sequence joins TRBV3-1 (or the pseudogene TRBV3-2) and TRBJ2-1, with 10 bases matching TRBD2. The germline V gene encodes CDR1 LGHDT and CDR2 YNNKEL (reference sequence). The CDR3 contains 17 residues. V lost 1 base to trimming and J lost 1 base; unmatched junction nucleotides: 4. CDR3 coding DNA: TGTGCCAGCAGCCAAGGGACTAGCGGACCGTCCTACAATGAGCAGTTCTTC. This translates into CASSQGTSGPSYNEQFF.